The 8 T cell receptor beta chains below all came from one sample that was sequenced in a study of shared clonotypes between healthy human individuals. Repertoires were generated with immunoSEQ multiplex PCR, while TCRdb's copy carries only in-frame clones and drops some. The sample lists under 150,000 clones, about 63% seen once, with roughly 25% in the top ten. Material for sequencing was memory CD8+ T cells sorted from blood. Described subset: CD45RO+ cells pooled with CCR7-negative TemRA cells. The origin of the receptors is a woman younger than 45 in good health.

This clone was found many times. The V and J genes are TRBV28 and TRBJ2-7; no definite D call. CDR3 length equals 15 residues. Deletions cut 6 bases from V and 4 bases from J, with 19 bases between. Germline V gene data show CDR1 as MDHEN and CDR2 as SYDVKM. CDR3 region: CASSHQNSGFYEQYF. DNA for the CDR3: TGTGCCAGCAGCCACCAAAATTCGGGTTTTTACGAGCAGTACTTC. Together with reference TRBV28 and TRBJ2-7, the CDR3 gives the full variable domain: DVKVTQSSRYLVKRTGEKVFLECVQDMDHENMFWYRQDPGLGLRLIYFSYDVKMKEKGDIPEGYSVSREKKERFSLILESASTNQTSMYLCASSHQNSGFYEQYFGPGTRLTVT.

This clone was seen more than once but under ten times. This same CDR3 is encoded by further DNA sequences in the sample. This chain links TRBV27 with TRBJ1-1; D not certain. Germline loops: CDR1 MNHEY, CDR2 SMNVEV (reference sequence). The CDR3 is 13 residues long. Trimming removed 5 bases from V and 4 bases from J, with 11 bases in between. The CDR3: CASSLRPGTEAFF. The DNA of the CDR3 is TGTGCCAGCAGTCTCCGTCCGGGCACTGAAGCTTTCTTT.

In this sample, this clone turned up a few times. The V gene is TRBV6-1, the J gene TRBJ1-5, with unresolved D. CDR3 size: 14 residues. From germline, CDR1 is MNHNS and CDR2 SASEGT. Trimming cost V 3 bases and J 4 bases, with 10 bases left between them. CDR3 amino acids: CASSDNWENQPQHF. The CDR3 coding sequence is TGTGCCAGCAGTGATAATTGGGAGAATCAGCCCCAGCATTTT.

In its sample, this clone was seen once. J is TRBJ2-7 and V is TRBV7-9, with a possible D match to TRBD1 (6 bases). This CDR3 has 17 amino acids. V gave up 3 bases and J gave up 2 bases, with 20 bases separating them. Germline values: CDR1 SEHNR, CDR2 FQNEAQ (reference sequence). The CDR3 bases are TGTGCCAGCAGCTTTTTTAACAGGGTAGGGAGCCCCTACGAGCAGTACTTC. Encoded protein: CASSFFNRVGSPYEQYF.

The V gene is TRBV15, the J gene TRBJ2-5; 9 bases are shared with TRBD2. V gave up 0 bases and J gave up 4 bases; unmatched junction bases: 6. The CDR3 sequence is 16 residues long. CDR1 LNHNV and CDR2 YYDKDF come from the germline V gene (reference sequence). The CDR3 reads CATSRDRASGVETQYF. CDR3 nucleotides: TGTGCCACCAGCAGAGATAGAGCTAGCGGGGTAGAGACCCAGTACTTC.

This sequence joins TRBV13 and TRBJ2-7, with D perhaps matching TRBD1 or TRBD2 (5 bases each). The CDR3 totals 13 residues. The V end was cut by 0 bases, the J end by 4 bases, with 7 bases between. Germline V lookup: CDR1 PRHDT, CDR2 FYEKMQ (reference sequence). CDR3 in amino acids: CASSLGWGYEQYF. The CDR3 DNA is TGTGCCAGCAGCTTAGGTTGGGGGTACGAGCAGTACTTC.

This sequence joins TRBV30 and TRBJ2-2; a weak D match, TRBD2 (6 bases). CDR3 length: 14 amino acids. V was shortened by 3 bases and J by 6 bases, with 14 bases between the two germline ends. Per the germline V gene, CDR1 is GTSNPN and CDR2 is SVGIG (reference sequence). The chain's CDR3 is CAWSGSGRAGELFF. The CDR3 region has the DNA TGTGCCTGGAGCGGGAGCGGTAGGGCCGGGGAGCTGTTTTTT.

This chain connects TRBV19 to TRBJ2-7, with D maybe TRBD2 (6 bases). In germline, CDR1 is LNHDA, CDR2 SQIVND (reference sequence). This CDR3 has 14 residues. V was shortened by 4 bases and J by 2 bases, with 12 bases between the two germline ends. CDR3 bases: TGTGCCAGTAGTAGCGGGACGCAGACCTACGAGCAGTACTTC. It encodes CASSSGTQTYEQYF. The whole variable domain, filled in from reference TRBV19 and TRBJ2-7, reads DGGITQSPKYLFRKEGQNVTLSCEQNLNHDAMYWYRQDPGQGLRLIYYSQIVNDFQKGDIAEGYSVSREKKESFPLTVTSAQKNPTAFYLCASSSGTQTYEQYFGPGTRLTVT.